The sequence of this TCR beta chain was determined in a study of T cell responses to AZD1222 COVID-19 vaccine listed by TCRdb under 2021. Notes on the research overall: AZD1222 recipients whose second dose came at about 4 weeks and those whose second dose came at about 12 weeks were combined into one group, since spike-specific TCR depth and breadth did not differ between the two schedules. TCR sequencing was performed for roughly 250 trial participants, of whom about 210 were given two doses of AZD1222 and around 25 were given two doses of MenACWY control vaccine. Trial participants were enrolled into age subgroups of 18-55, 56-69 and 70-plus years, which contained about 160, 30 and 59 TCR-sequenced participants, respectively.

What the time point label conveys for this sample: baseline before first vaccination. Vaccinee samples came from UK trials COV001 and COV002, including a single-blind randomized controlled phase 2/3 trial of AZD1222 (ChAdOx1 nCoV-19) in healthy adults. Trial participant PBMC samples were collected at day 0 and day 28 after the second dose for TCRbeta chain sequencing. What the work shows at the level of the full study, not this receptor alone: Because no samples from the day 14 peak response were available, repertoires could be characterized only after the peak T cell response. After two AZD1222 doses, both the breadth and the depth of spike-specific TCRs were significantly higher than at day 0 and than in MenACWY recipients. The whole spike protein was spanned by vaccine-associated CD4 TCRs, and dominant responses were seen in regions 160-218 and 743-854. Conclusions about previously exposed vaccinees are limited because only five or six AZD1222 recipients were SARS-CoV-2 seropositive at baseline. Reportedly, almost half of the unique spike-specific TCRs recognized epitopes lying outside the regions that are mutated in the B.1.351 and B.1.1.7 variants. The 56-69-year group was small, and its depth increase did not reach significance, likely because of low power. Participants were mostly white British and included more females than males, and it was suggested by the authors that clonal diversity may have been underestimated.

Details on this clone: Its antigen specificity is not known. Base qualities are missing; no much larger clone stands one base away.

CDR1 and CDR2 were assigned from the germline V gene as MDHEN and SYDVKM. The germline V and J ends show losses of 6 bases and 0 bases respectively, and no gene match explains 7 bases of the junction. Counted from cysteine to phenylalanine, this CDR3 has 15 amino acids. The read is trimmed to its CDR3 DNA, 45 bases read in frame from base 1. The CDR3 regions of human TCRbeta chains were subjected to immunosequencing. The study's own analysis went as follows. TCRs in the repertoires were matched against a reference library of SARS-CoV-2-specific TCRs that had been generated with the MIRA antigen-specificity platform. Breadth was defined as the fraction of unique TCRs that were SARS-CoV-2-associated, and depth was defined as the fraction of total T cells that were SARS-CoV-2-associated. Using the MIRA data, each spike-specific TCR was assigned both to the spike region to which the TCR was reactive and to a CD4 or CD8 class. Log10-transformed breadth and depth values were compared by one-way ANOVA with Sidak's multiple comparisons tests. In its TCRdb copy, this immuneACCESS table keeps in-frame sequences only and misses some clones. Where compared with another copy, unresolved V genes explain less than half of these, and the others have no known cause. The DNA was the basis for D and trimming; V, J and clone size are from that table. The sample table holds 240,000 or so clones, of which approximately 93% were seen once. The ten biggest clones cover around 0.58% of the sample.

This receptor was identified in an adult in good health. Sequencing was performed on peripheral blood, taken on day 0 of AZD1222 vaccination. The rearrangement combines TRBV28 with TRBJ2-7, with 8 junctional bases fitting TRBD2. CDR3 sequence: CASRPGGASSYEQYF. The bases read TGTGCCAGCAGGCCGGGGGGGGCGAGCTCCTACGAGCAGTACTTC.